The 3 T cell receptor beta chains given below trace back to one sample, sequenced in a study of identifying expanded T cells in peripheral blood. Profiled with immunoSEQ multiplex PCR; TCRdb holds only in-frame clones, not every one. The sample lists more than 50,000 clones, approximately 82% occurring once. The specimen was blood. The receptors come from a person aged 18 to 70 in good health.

CDR3 DNA sequence: TGTGCCAGCAGTGGGCAGAGGAACACTGAAGCTTTCTTT. Its protein product is CASSGQRNTEAFF. The rearrangement links TRBV6-1 to TRBJ1-1; unclear D gene. There are 13 residues in the CDR3. CDR1 and CDR2 from the germline V gene are MNHNS and SASEGT. V was clipped by 4 bases and J by 1 base, with 7 bases between them.

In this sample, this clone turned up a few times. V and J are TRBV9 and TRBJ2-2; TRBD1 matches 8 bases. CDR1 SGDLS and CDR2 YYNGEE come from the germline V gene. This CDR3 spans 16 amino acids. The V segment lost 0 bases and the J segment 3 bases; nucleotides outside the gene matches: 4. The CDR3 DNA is TGTGCCAGCAGCGTAGCGGCCAGGGGGCACACCGGGGAGCTGTTTTTT. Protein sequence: CASSVAARGHTGELFF.

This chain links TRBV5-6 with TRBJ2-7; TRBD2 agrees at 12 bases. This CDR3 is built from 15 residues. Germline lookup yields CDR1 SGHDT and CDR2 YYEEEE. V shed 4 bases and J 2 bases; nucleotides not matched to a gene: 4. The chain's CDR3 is CASSLTSGRAYEQYF. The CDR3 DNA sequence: TGTGCCAGCAGCCTGACTAGCGGGAGAGCCTACGAGCAGTACTTC.